This T cell receptor (beta chain) was identified during a study of cytomegalovirus exposure and HLA in healthy donors. General study results and limits: CMV serostatus alone was available as immune exposure information.

The CDR3 spans 16 residues. The V gene lost 7 bases and the J gene lost 0 bases, with 16 bases spanning the gap. Germline assignment: CDR1 MNHEY and CDR2 SMNVEV (reference sequence). The PCR employed 60 Vbeta primers together with 13 Jbeta primers. TCRdb's table, derived via immunoSEQ multiplex PCR, lists solely in-frame clones and lacks some. The data hold under 150,000 clones, with about 80% observed a single time. To note about this clone: Its antigen remains unidentified.

Sequenced sample: PBMCs. The rearrangement joins TRBV27 to TRBJ2-1; weak D call: TRBD2 (6 bases). The clonotype comes from a male donor in good health and CMV-seropositive. CDR3 in DNA: TGTGCCAGCACCCCGGGGAGCGGGTTCTCCTACAATGAGCAGTTCTTC. This sequence encodes CASTPGSGFSYNEQFF.